The following is a T cell receptor (beta chain) sequence with its context. This sample is part of a study of blood T cell repertoires in COVID-19. Study as a whole: Specimens from acute and convalescent COVID-19 originated in the United States, Italy and Spain.

J gave up 5 bases and V 4 bases, and 7 bases lay outside the gene matches. Germline-derived CDR1 and CDR2 are SGDLS and YYNGEE. The length of the CDR3 is 15 residues. The assay was immunoSEQ multiplex PCR, and TCRdb's table has in-frame clones only and misses some. This table has just over 300,000 clones, 80% to 90% appearing once. Enrolled through a virtual design, the participants were between about 18 and 100 years of age and came from some 25 US areas. The study assigned cohorts using participant-reported clinical history. The sequencing sample was made of PBMCs or T cells enriched from blood (not recorded which). J is TRBJ2-5 and V is TRBV9; the match to TRBD2 covers 11 bases. The clonotype originates from a man aged 25-40 years who had recovered from COVID-19. The CDR3 protein is CASSRAGTSGETQYF. The CDR3 DNA sequence: TGTGCCAGCAGCCGTGCCGGGACTAGCGGCGAGACCCAGTACTTC.